Following are 6 T cell receptor beta chains from one sample sequenced in a study of cytomegalovirus exposure and HLA in healthy donors. PCR was performed using 60 Vbeta and 13 Jbeta primers. Method: immunoSEQ multiplex PCR; TCRdb's copy keeps in-frame clones and lacks some. The sample holds some 140,000 clones; over 80% are singletons and the top ten take 1.5%. The sample consisted of PBMCs. Every receptor here comes from a man aged 35 to 55 in good health and CMV-seronegative.

This clone was seen once. The chain links TRBV30 to TRBJ1-5; D possibly corresponds to TRBD1 (6 bases). This CDR3 has 13 residues. V lost 0 bases and J 6 bases, leaving 9 bases between the germline ends. Germline assignment: CDR1 GTSNPN and CDR2 SVGIG (reference sequence). The CDR3 loop reads CAWSVTGFQPQHF. CDR3 DNA: TGTGCCTGGAGTGTAACAGGGTTTCAGCCCCAGCATTTT.

Points on this clone: The junction and the germline gene differ at one end; a read error may be behind it. This chain uses TRBV7-9 with TRBJ1-1; TRBD1 matches at 7 bases. The CDR3 has 15 amino acids. From germline, CDR1 is SEHNR and CDR2 FQNEAQ (reference sequence). The CDR3 DNA reads as TGTTCCAGCAGCTTAGAACAGGGGAAGAACACTGAAGCTTTCTTT. Residues: CSSSLEQGKNTEAFF.

This rearrangement joins TRBV5-5 to TRBJ1-2; 9 bases match TRBD1. Losses at the gene ends were 4 bases for V and 5 bases for J; bases not matched to a gene: 12. The CDR3 runs to 16 residues. Germline values: CDR1 SGHKS, CDR2 YYEKEE (reference sequence). The CDR3 spells CASSHFEGQGGYGYTF. Written as DNA, the CDR3 is TGTGCCAGCAGCCATTTTGAGGGACAGGGTGGGTATGGCTACACCTTC.

This rearrangement joins TRBV9 to TRBJ2-7; D possibly corresponds to TRBD1 (5 bases). Trimming took 0 bases from V and 2 from J, leaving 12 bases between them. This CDR3 has 15 residues. Germline assignment: CDR1 SGDLS and CDR2 YYNGEE. In DNA, the CDR3 is TGTGCCAGCAGCGTAGTAGGGGATTTTACCTACGAGCAGTACTTC. It codes for CASSVVGDFTYEQYF.

This clone was observed a single time. The chain carries TRBV11-2 and TRBJ2-3; D may be TRBD2 (7 bases). Germline V gives CDR1 SGHAT, CDR2 FQNNGV. Trimming left V 1 base short and J 0 bases short, with 11 bases between. The CDR3 is 16 residues long. Here the CDR3 reads CASSLVAGASTDTQYF. CDR3 bases: TGTGCCAGCAGCTTAGTCGCGGGGGCCAGCACAGATACGCAGTATTTT.

This clone was observed a handful of times. The chain recombines TRBV10-3 with TRBJ1-2, with TRBD1 matching 7 bases. Germline V lookup: CDR1 ENHRY, CDR2 SYGVKD. V trimming: 2 bases; J trimming: 4 bases; junction bases outside the gene matches: 4. This CDR3 is built from 14 residues. The CDR3 region has the DNA TGTGCCATCAGTGAGAGGGACAGCACCTATGGCTACACCTTC. Its protein product is CAISERDSTYGYTF.